Reported below is one T cell receptor beta chain. Antigen unknown. This record comes from a study of vaccination and CD4 T cells after COVID-19. Overall study: Convalescent participants consisted of six males and four females, two being Hispanic.

Oncomine TCR Beta short-read sequencing was applied to DNA from cultured CD4+ T cells. Someone extracted genomic DNA from cultured CD4+ T cells. MiXCR, applied by TCRdb to the PCR reads, yields one record per CDR3 protein. The repertoire holds about 15,000 distinct CDR3 sequences, around 50% seen once, with approximately 12% in the top ten. The CDR3 runs 17 residues. The germline V gene encodes CDR1 SGHTA and CDR2 FQGNSA. J was trimmed by 3 bases and V by 6 bases; bases with no gene match: 11. Treatment described: approximately nine-day PBMC culture with coronavirus spike peptide pools or control peptides (ViraFEST assay). Positive PCR tests dated from March to December 2020, predating US Alpha, Beta and Delta variants.

The clonotype comes from a human donor who had recovered from COVID-19. Input material: CD4+ T cells from blood, cultured in vitro. The rearrangement links TRBV7-2 to TRBJ2-5, with TRBD2 identical over 12 bases. The CDR3 region has the DNA TGTGCCAGCAGGCTGACTAGCGGGGGTTCCAGTAAAGAGACCCAGTACTTC. Its translation is CASRLTSGGSSKETQYF.